These 15 T cell receptor beta chains were sequenced from one sample in a study of spatial heterogeneity in lung cancer. General study findings and limits: Counts of expanded intratumoral alpha and beta TCRs tracked tumor mutation counts.

Time point noted: sample taken at primary tumor resection. The antigens for these receptors are not known. TCRdb fed the 5' RACE reads into MiXCR, producing one record per CDR3 protein. Of 8,700 or so distinct CDR3 sequences listed, about 13% were seen once; the top ten hold more than 13%. Source: lung tumor tissue, taken at surgery. Receptors originate from a male donor with early-stage non-small cell lung cancer.

This clonotype was detected ten times or more. V gene TRBV5-6 combines with J gene TRBJ2-2, with 10 bases matching TRBD2. With V trimmed by 2 bases and J by 4 bases, 5 bases remained unmatched. The CDR3 extends over 16 amino acids. Germline V gives CDR1 SGHDT, CDR2 YYEEEE. The chain's CDR3 is CASSFGIAGGTGELFF. In DNA, the CDR3 is TGTGCCAGCAGCTTCGGGATAGCGGGAGGCACCGGGGAGCTGTTTTTT.

This clonotype appeared many times. V is TRBV10-3 and J is TRBJ1-6, with 10 positions matching TRBD1. Germline V gene sequence: CDR1 ENHRY, CDR2 SYGVKD. Trimming cost V 8 bases and J 5 bases; bases outside gene matches: 0. The CDR3 loop spans 13 amino acids. CDR3 loop: CAIGTGDNSPLHF. Here the CDR3 DNA reads TGTGCCATCGGGACAGGGGATAATTCACCCCTCCACTTT.

This clonotype was detected once. This rearrangement joins TRBV12-3 or TRBV12-4 to TRBJ2-2, with D maybe TRBD1 (6 bases). V was clipped by 4 bases and J by 3 bases, with 12 bases between them. The CDR3 has 15 amino acids. The CDR3 nucleotides are TGTGCCAGCAGTTCCGACAGGCGAGACACCGGGGAGCTGTTTTTT. Its translation: CASSSDRRDTGELFF.

This clonotype was recorded many times. The V and J genes are TRBV10-3 and TRBJ2-3, with D perhaps matching TRBD2 (6 bases). The V end lost 3 bases, the J end lost 8 bases, and 12 bases lay between the germline ends. CDR3 length equals 13 residues. Germline assignment: CDR1 ENHRY and CDR2 SYGVKD. CDR3 region: CAISDPNGGTQYF. The DNA of the CDR3 is TGTGCCATCAGTGACCCCAACGGGGGTACGCAGTATTTT.

This clonotype was counted at least ten times. The chain employs TRBV7-9 and TRBJ2-5; 8 nucleotides line up with TRBD2. This CDR3 comprises 16 residues. The germline CDR1 and CDR2 sequences are SEHNR and FQNEAQ (reference sequence). V was clipped by 0 bases and J by 0 bases; unmatched bases: 3. CDR3 bases: TGTGCCAGCAGCTTAGCGAGCGGGGGAAACCAAGAGACCCAGTACTTC. Translating it yields CASSLASGGNQETQYF.

This clonotype was counted at least ten times. The rearrangement links TRBV5-6 to TRBJ1-2; TRBD1 agrees at 8 bases. CDR3 size: 14 residues. Germline assignment: CDR1 SGHDT and CDR2 YYEEEE. V gave up 3 bases and J gave up 6 bases; unmatched junction bases: 7. CDR3 bases: TGTGCCAGCAGCTGGACAGGGTTACTGGATGGCTACACCTTC. Residues: CASSWTGLLDGYTF.

This clonotype ranks as medium-sized. The chain's CDR3 is CASSLQGSYNEQFF. The CDR3, as DNA: TGTGCCAGCAGCCTTCAAGGATCCTACAATGAGCAGTTCTTC. V gene TRBV11-2 combines with J gene TRBJ2-1; D not certain. The germline V gene has CDR1 SGHAT and CDR2 FQNNGV. This CDR3 contains 14 residues. V was cut by 5 bases and J by 1 base, with 9 bases left in between.

This clonotype was seen repeatedly, ten times or more. The V call is TRBV3-1, the J call TRBJ2-7, with TRBD2 matching 14 bases. CDR1 LGHDT and CDR2 YNNKEL come from the germline V gene (reference sequence). V gave up 4 bases and J gave up 7 bases; unmatched junction bases: 15. The CDR3 runs 18 residues. CDR3 DNA: TGTGCCAGCAGCCGAAAGGGACCGGGACTAGCGGGAGTATGGGAGCAGTACTTC. Encoded protein: CASSRKGPGLAGVWEQYF.

The chain employs TRBV29-1 and TRBJ2-1, with 7 bases matching TRBD1. Per the germline V gene, CDR1 is SQVTM and CDR2 is ANQGSEA. CDR3 length: 14 amino acids. J lost 5 bases, V lost 4 bases, and 8 bases had no gene match. The CDR3: CSVADRASNNEQFF. CDR3 coding DNA: TGCAGCGTTGCCGACAGGGCCAGCAACAATGAGCAGTTCTTC.

This clonotype appeared many times. The rearrangement uses TRBV12-3 or TRBV12-4 and TRBJ1-5; unclear D gene. This CDR3 region has 11 residues. V lost 3 bases, J lost 11 bases, and 8 bases lay in between. CDR3 region: CASSFGFTQHF. The CDR3 bases are TGTGCCAGCAGTTTTGGGTTTACCCAGCATTTT.

J is TRBJ2-1 and V is TRBV27; D is uncertain. The germline V and J ends were trimmed by 3 bases and 5 bases, with 2 bases remaining between them. CDR3 length: 11 amino acids. Germline-derived CDR1 and CDR2 are MNHEY and SMNVEV (reference sequence). In DNA, the CDR3 is TGTGCCAGCAGTTTTAACAATGAGCAGTTCTTC. It translates to CASSFNNEQFF.

In this sample, this clonotype turned up many times. The chain couples TRBV9 to TRBJ2-7, with 14 nucleotides matching TRBD2. CDR1 is SGDLS, CDR2 YYNGEE, per germline. V lost 2 bases to trimming and J lost 5 bases; unmatched junction nucleotides: 6. The CDR3 is 16 residues long. The CDR3 region is CASSVGTSGSYDEQYF. CDR3 sequence (DNA): TGTGCCAGCAGCGTCGGGACTAGCGGGAGTTACGACGAGCAGTACTTC.

This clonotype was found many times. The gene calls are TRBV7-2 and TRBJ2-1; 9 bases align to TRBD2. The CDR3 runs to 16 residues. The V gene end was trimmed by 2 bases and the J gene end by 6 bases; junction bases not matched to a gene: 8. Germline V gives CDR1 SGHTA, CDR2 FQGNSA. The DNA for the CDR3 is TGTGCCAGCAGCTTACTCGGCGGGAGGGCCGGCAATGAGCAGTTCTTC. Encoded protein: CASSLLGGRAGNEQFF.

This clonotype was picked up many times. For the CDR3, the DNA is TGTGCCTCCCAAGCTGCGCGGCGCACAGATACGCAGTATTTT. Encoded protein: CASQAARRTDTQYF. V usage is TRBV6-2 or TRBV6-3 and J usage is TRBJ2-3; D is unclear. Germline-derived CDR1 and CDR2 are MNHEY and SVGEGT. The V end lost 11 bases, the J end lost 1 base, and 16 bases lay between the germline ends. This CDR3 is 14 amino acids long.

This clonotype appeared many times. The rearrangement uses TRBV9 and TRBJ2-5; 7 bases match TRBD2. CDR1 is SGDLS, CDR2 YYNGEE, per germline. V was clipped by 4 bases and J by 5 bases; unmatched bases: 8. The length of the CDR3 is 14 residues. The CDR3 here is CASSPSGRDETQYF. CDR3 sequence (DNA): TGTGCCAGCAGCCCATCAGGGAGGGACGAGACCCAGTACTTC.